Sequencing of this T cell receptor (beta chain) was carried out in a study of T cell responses to AZD1222 COVID-19 vaccine. This clone was observed a handful of times. Measured with immunoSEQ multiplex PCR; TCRdb has only the in-frame clones, and not every one. The sample consists of approximately 120,000 clones, roughly 85% of them appearing once. The CDR3 loop spans 11 amino acids. Germline lookup yields CDR1 LNHDA and CDR2 SQIVND (reference sequence). V dropped 1 base and J dropped 7 bases, with 4 bases sitting between them. The sequencing here drew on peripheral blood, taken 28 days after the second AZD1222 dose. The chain has TRBV19 and TRBJ1-1; D is uncertain. The clonotype was recovered from an adult who received the AZD1222 COVID-19 vaccine. The CDR3 is CASSIAREAFF. The CDR3 DNA reads TGTGCCAGTAGTATAGCGCGTGAAGCTTTCTTT.